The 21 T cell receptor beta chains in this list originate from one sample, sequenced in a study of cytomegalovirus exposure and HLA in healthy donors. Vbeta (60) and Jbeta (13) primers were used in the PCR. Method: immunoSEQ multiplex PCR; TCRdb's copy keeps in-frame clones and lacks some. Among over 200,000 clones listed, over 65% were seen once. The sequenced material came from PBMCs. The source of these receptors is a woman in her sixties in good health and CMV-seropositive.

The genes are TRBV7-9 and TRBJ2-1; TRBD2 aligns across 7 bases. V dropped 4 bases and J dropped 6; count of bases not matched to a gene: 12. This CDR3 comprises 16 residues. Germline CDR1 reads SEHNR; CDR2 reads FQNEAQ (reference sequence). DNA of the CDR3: TGTGCCAGCAGCTATTATGGCGGGGGAGGCGGCAATGAGCAGTTCTTC. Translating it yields CASSYYGGGGGNEQFF.

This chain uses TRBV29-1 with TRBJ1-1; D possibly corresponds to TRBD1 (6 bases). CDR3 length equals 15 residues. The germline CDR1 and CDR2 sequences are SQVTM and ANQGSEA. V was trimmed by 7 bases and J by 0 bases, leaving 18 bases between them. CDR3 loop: CSAAIGQLMNTEAFF. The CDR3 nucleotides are TGCAGCGCTGCCATCGGACAGCTTATGAACACTGAAGCTTTCTTT.

In DNA form, the CDR3 reads TGTGCCAGCACTCCTCTGCCGGGACAGGGGGCGCGTGGCTACACCTTC. It encodes CASTPLPGQGARGYTF. V usage is TRBV28 and J usage is TRBJ1-2, with 12 positions matching TRBD1. The CDR3 sequence is 16 residues long. The V gene's germline CDR1 is MDHEN and CDR2 SYDVKM. V gave up 7 bases and J gave up 7 bases; unmatched junction bases: 13.

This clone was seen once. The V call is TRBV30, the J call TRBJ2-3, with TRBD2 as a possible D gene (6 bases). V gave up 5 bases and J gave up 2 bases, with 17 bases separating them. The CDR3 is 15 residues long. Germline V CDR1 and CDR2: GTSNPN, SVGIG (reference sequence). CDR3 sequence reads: CAWGPYSGLTDTQYF. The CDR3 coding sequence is TGTGCCTGGGGGCCCTATAGCGGACTCACAGATACGCAGTATTTT.

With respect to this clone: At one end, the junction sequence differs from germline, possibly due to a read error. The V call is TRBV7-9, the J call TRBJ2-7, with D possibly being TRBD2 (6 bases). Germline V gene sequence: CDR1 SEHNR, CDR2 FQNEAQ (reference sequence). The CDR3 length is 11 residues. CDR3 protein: CSSRGSYEQYF. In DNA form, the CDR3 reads TGTTCCAGCCGGGGGTCCTACGAGCAGTACTTC.

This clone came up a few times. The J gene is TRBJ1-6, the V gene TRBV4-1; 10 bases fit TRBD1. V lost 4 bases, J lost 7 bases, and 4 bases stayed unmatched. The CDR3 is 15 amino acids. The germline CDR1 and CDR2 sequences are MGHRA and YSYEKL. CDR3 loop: CASSPGTGENSPLHF. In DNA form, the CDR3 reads TGCGCCAGCAGCCCAGGGACAGGGGAAAATTCACCCCTCCACTTT.

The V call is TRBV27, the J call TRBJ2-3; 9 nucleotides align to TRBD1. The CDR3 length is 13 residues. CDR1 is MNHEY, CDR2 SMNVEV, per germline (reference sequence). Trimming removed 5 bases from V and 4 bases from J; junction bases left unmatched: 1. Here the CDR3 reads CASSRQGADTQYF. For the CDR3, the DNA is TGTGCCAGCAGTAGACAGGGGGCAGATACGCAGTATTTT.

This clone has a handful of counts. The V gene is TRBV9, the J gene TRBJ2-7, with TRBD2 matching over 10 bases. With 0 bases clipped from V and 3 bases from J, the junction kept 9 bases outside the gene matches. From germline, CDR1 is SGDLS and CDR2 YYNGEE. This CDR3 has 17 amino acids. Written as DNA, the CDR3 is TGTGCCAGCAGCGTAGCCAGCGGGAGGGCCCAGGACTACGAGCAGTACTTC. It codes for CASSVASGRAQDYEQYF.

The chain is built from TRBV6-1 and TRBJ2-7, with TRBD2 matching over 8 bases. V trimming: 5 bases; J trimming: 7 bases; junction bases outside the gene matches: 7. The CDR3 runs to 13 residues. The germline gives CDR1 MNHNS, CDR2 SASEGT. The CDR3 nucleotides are TGTGCCAGCAGTCCCCGGGGGGGGGAGGAGCAGTACTTC. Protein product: CASSPRGGEEQYF.

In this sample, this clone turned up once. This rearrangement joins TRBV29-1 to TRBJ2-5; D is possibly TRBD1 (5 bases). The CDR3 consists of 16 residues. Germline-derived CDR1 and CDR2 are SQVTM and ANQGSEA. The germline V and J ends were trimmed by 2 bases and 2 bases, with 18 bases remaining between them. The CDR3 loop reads CSVEWAGRYTQETQYF. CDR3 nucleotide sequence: TGCAGCGTTGAATGGGCAGGGCGCTACACACAAGAGACCCAGTACTTC.

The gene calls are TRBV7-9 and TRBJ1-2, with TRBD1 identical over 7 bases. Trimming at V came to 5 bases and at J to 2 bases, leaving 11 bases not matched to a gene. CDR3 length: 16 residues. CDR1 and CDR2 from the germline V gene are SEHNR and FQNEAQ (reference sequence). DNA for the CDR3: TGTGCCAGCAGCCCTGTTACAGGGGCTTCCAACTATGGCTACACCTTC. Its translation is CASSPVTGASNYGYTF.

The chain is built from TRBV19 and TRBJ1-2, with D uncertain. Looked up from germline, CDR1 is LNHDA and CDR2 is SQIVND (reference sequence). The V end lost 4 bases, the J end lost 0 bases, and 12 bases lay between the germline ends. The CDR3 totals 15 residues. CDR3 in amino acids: CASSTLPGSNYGYTF. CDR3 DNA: TGTGCCAGTAGTACCCTCCCGGGTTCTAACTATGGCTACACCTTC.

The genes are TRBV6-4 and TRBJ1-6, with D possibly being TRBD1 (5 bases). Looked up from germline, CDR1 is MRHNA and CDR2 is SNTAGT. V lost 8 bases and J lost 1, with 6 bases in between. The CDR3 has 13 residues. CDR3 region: CASRQSYNSPLHF. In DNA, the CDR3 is TGTGCCAGCCGACAGTCCTATAATTCACCCCTCCACTTT.

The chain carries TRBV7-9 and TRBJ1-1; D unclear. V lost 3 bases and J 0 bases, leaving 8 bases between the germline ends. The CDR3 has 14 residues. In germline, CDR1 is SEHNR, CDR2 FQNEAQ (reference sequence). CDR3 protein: CASSFGQVNTEAFF. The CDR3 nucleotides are TGTGCCAGCAGCTTTGGCCAGGTGAACACTGAAGCTTTCTTT.

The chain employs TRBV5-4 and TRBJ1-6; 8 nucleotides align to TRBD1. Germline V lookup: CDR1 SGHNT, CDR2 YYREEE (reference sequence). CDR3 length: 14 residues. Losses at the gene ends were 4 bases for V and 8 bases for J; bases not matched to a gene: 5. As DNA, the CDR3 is TGTGCCAGCAGCCCGGGACAGGCGGATTCACCCCTCCACTTT. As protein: CASSPGQADSPLHF.

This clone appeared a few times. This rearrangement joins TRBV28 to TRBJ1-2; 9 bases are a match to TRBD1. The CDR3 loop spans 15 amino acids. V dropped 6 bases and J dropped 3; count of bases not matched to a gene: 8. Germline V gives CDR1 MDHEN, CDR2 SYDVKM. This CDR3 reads CASRRDRVRYYGYTF. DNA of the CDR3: TGTGCCAGCAGAAGGGACAGGGTTCGGTACTATGGCTACACCTTC.

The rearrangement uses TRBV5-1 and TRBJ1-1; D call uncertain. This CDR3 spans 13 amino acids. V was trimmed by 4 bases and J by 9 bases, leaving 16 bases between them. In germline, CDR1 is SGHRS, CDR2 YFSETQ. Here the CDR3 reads CASSGVEGNQAFF. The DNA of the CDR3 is TGCGCCAGCAGCGGGGTTGAGGGAAATCAAGCTTTCTTT.

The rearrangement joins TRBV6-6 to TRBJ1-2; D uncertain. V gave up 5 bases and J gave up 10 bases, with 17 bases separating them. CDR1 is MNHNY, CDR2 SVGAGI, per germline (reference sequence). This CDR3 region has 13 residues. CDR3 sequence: CASSPRRTFSYTF. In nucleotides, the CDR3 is TGTGCCAGCAGTCCCCGGCGGACTTTTTCCTACACCTTC.

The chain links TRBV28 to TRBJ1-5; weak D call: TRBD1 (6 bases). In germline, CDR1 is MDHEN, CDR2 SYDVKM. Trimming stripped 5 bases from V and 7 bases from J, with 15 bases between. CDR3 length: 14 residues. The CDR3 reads CASSGGGAGQPQHF. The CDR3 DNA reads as TGTGCCAGCAGTGGGGGGGGCGCCGGCCAGCCCCAGCATTTT.

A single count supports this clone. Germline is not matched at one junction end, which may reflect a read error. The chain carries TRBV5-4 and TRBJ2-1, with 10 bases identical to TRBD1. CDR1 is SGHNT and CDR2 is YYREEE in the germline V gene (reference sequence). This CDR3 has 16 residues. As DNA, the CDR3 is TGTGCCAGCAGCTTGGAAAGGGACAGGGGAAATGCCGCCCAGGTCTTC. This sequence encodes CASSLERDRGNAAQVF.

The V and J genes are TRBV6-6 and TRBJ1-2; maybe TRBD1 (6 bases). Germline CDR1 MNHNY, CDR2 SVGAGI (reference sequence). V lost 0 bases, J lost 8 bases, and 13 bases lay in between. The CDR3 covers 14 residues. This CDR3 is CASSYSKDSSGYTF. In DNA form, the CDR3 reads TGTGCCAGCAGTTACTCGAAGGACAGTTCCGGCTACACCTTC.